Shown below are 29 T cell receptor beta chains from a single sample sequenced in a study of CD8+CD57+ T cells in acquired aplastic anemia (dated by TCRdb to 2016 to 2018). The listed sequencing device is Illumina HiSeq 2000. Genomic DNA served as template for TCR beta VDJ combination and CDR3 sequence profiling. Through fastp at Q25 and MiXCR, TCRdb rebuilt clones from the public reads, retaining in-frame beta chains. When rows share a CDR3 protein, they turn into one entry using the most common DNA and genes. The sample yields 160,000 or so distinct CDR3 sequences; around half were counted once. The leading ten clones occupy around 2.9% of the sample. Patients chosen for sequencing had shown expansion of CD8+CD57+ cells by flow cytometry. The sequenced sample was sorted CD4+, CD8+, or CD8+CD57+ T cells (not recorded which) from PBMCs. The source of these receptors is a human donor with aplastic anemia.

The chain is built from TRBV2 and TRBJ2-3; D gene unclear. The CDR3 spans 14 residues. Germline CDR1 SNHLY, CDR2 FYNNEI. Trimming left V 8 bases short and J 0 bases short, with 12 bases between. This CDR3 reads CASVRPFSTDTQYF. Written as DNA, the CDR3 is TGTGCCAGCGTCAGACCGTTTAGCACAGATACGCAGTATTTT.

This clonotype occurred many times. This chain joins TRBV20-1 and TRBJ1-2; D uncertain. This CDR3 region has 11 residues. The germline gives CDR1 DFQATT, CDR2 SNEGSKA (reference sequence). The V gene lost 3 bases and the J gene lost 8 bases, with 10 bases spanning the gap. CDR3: CSARVRGGYTF. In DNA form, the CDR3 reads TGCAGTGCTAGGGTCCGGGGAGGCTACACCTTC.

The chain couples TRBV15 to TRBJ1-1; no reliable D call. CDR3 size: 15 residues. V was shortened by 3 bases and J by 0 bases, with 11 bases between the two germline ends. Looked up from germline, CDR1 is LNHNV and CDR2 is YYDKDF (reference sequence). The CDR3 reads CATSRARPVNTEAFF. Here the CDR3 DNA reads TGTGCCACCAGCAGGGCCCGGCCAGTGAACACTGAAGCTTTCTTT.

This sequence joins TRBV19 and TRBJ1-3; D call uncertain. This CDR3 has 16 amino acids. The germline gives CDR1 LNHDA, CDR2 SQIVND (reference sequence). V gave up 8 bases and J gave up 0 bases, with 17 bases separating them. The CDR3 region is CASAVDLLHSGNTIYF. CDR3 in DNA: TGTGCCAGTGCCGTAGATCTGCTTCACTCTGGAAACACCATATATTTT.

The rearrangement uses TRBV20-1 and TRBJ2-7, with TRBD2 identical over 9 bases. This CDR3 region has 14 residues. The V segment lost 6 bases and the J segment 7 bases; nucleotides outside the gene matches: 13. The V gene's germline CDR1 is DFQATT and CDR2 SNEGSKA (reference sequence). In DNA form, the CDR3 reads TGCAGTGCCAGCCGTCTAGCGGGGAAGGGGGAGCAGTACTTC. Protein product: CSASRLAGKGEQYF.

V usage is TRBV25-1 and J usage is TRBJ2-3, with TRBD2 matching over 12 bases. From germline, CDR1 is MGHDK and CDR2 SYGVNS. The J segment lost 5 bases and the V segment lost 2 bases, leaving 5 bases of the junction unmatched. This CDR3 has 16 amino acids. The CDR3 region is CASSEPSGRAVDTQYF. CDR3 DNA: TGTGCCAGCAGTGAACCTAGCGGGAGGGCCGTAGATACGCAGTATTTT.

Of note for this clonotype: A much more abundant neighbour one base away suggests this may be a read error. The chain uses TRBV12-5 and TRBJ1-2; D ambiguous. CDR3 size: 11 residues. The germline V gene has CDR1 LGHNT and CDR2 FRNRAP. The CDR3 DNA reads TGTGCTAGTGGCCCCCCGTATGGCTACGCCTTC. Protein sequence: CASGPPYGYAF.

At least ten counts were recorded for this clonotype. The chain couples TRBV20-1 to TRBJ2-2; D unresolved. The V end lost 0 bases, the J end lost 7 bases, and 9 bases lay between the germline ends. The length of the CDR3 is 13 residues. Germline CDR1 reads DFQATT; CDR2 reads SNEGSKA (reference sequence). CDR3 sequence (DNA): TGCAGTGCTAGAGAAACCCTGAACGGGGAGCTGTTTTTT. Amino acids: CSARETLNGELFF.

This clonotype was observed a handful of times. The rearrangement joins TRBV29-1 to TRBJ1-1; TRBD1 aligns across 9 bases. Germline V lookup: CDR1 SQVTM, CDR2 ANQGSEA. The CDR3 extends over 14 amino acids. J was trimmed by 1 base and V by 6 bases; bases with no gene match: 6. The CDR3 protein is CSVHRGPGNTEAFF. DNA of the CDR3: TGCAGCGTGCACAGGGGGCCGGGGAACACTGAAGCTTTCTTT. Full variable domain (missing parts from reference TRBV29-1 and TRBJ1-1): SAVISQKPSRDICQRGTSLTIQCQVDSQVTMMFWYRQQPGQSLTLIATANQGSEATYESGFVIDKFPISRPNLTFSTLTVSNMSPEDSSIYLCSVHRGPGNTEAFFGQGTRLTVV.

DNA of the CDR3: TGTGCCAGTCTGAGGTATCAGCCCCAGCATTTT. Protein product: CASLRYQPQHF. The chain employs TRBV19 and TRBJ1-5; D uncertain. V lost 8 bases and J 5 bases, leaving 7 bases between the germline ends. The CDR3 contains 11 residues. Germline CDR1 and CDR2: LNHDA and SQIVND (reference sequence).

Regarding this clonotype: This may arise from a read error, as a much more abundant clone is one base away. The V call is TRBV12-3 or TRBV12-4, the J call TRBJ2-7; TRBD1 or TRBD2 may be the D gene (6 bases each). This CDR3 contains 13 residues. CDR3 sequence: CATSLGGLYEQYF. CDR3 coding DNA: TGTGCCACCAGTCTAGGGGGACTCTACGAGCAGTACTTC.

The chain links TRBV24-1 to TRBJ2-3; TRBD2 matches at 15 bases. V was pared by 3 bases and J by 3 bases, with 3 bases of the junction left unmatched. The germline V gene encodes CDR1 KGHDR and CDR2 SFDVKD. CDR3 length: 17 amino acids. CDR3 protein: CATSDPGLAGGTDTQYF. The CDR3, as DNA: TGTGCCACCAGTGATCCCGGACTAGCGGGGGGGACAGATACGCAGTATTTT.

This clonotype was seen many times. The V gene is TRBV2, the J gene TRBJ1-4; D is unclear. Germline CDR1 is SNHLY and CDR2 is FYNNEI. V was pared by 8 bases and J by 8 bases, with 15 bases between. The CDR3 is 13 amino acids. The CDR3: CASGSRGGEKLFF. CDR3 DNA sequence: TGTGCCAGCGGGAGCAGAGGAGGGGAAAAACTGTTTTTT.

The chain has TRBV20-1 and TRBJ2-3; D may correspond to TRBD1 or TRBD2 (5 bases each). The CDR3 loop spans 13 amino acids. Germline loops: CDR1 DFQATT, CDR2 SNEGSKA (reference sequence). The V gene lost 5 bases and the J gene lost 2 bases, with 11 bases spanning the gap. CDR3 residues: CSAGAGHTDTQYF. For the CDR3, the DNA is TGCAGTGCTGGGGCGGGCCACACAGATACGCAGTATTTT.

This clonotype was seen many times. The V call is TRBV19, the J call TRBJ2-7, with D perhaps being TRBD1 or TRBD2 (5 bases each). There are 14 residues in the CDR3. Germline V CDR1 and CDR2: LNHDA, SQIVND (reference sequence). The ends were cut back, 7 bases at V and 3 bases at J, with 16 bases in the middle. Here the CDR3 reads CASKPTVGVYEQYF. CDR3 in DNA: TGTGCCAGTAAGCCGACAGTGGGGGTCTACGAGCAGTACTTC.

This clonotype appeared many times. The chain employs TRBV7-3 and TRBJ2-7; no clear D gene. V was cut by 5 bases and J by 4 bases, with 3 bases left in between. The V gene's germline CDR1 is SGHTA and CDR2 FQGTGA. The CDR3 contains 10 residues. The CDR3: CASSMYEQYF. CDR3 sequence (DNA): TGTGCCAGCAGCATGTACGAGCAGTACTTC.

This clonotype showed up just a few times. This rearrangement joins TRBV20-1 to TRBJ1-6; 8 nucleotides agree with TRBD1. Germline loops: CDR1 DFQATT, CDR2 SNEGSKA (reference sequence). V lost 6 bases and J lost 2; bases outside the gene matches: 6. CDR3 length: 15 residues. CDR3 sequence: CSANDRGPYNSPLHF. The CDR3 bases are TGCAGTGCCAACGACAGGGGTCCCTATAATTCACCCCTCCACTTT.

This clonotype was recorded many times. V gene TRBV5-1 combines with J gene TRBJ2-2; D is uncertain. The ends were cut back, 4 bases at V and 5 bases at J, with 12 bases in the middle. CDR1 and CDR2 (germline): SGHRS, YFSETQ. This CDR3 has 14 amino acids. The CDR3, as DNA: TGCGCCAGCAGCCCCCAGCAGGCAACCGGGGAGCTGTTTTTT. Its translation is CASSPQQATGELFF. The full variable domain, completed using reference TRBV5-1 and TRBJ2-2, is KAGVTQTPRYLIKTRGQQVTLSCSPISGHRSVSWYQQTPGQGLQFLFEYFSETQRNKGNFPGRFSGRQFSNSRSEMNVSTLELGDSALYLCASSPQQATGELFFGEGSRLTVL.

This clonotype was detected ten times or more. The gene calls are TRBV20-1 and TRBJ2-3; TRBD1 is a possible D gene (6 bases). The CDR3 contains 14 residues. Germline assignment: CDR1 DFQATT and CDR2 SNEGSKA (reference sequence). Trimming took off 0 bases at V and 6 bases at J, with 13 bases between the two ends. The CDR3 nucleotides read TGCAGTGCTAGAGATCACAGGGCGGCCGATACGCAGTATTTT. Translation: CSARDHRAADTQYF.

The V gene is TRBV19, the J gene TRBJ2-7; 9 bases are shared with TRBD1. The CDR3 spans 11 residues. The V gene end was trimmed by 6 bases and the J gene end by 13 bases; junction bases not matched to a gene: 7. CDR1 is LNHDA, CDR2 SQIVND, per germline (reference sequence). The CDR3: CASRLRDRAYF. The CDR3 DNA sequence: TGTGCCAGTAGACTGCGGGACAGGGCTTACTTC. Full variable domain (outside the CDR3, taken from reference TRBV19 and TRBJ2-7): DGGITQSPKYLFRKEGQNVTLSCEQNLNHDAMYWYRQDPGQGLRLIYYSQIVNDFQKGDIAEGYSVSREKKESFPLTVTSAQKNPTAFYLCASRLRDRAYFGPGTRLTVT.

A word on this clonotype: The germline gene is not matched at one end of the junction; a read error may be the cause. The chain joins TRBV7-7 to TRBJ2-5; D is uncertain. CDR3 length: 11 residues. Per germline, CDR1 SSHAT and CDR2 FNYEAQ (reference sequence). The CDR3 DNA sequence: TGTGCTAGCAGCTCAGGCGCGACCCAGTACTTC. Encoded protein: CASSSGATQYF. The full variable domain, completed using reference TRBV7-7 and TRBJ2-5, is GAGVSQSPRYKVTKRGQDVTLRCDPISSHATLYWYQQALGQGPEFLTYFNYEAQPDKSGLPSDRFSAERPEGSISTLTIQRTEQRDSAMYRCASSSGATQYFGPGTRLLVL.

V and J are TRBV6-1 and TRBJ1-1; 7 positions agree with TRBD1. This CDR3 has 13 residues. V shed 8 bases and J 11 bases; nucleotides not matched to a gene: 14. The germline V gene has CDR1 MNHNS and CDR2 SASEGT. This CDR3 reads CASWKGAGAGAFF. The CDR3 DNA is TGTGCCAGCTGGAAGGGGGCAGGAGCGGGCGCTTTCTTT.

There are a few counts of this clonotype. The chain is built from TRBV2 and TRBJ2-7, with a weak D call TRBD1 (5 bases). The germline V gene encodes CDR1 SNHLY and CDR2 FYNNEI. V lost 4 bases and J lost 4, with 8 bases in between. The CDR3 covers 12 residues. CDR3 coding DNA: TGTGCCAGCAGTGGACAGACGTACGAGCAGTACTTC. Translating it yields CASSGQTYEQYF.

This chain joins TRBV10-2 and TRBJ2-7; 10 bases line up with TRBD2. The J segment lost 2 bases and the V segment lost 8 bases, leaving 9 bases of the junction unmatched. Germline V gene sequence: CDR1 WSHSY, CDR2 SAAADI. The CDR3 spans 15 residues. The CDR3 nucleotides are TGCGCCAGCGGGGCTAGCGGGGGCCGAGCCTACGAGCAGTACTTC. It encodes CASGASGGRAYEQYF.

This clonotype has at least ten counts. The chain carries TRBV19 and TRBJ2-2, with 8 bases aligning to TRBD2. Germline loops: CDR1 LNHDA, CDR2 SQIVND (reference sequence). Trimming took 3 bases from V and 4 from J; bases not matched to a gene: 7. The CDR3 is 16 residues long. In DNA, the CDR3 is TGTGCCAGTAGTATGCTCAGCGGGAGAGGCACCGGGGAGCTGTTTTTT. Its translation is CASSMLSGRGTGELFF. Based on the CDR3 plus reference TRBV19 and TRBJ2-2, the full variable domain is DGGITQSPKYLFRKEGQNVTLSCEQNLNHDAMYWYRQDPGQGLRLIYYSQIVNDFQKGDIAEGYSVSREKKESFPLTVTSAQKNPTAFYLCASSMLSGRGTGELFFGEGSRLTVL.

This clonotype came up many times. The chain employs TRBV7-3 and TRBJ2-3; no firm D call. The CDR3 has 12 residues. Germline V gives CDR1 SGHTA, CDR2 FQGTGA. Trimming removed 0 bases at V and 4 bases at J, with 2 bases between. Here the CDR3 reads CASSLTADTQYF. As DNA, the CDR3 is TGTGCCAGCAGCTTAACTGCAGATACGCAGTATTTT.

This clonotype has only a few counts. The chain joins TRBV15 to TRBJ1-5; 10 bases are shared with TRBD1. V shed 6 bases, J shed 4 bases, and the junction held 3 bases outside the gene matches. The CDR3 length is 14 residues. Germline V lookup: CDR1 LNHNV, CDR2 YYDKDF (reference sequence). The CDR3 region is CATRGQGVNQPQHF. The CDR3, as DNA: TGTGCCACCAGAGGACAGGGGGTTAATCAGCCCCAGCATTTT. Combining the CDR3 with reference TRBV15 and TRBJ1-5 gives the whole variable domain DAMVIQNPRYQVTQFGKPVTLSCSQTLNHNVMYWYQQKSSQAPKLLFHYYDKDFNNEADTPDNFQSRRPNTSFCFLDIRSPGLGDTAMYLCATRGQGVNQPQHFGDGTRLSIL.

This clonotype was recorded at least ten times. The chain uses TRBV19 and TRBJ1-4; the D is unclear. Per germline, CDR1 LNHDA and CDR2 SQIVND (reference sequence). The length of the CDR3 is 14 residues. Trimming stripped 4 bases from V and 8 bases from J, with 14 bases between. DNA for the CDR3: TGTGCCAGTAGTACTATCGCATTCGACGAAAAACTGTTTTTT. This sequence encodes CASSTIAFDEKLFF.

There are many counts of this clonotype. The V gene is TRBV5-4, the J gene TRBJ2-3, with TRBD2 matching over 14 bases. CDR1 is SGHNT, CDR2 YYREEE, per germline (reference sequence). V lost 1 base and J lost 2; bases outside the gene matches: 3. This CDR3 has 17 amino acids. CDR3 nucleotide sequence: TGTGCCAGCAGCTTGAGACTAGCGGGAGGGGTCACAGATACGCAGTATTTT. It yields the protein CASSLRLAGGVTDTQYF.